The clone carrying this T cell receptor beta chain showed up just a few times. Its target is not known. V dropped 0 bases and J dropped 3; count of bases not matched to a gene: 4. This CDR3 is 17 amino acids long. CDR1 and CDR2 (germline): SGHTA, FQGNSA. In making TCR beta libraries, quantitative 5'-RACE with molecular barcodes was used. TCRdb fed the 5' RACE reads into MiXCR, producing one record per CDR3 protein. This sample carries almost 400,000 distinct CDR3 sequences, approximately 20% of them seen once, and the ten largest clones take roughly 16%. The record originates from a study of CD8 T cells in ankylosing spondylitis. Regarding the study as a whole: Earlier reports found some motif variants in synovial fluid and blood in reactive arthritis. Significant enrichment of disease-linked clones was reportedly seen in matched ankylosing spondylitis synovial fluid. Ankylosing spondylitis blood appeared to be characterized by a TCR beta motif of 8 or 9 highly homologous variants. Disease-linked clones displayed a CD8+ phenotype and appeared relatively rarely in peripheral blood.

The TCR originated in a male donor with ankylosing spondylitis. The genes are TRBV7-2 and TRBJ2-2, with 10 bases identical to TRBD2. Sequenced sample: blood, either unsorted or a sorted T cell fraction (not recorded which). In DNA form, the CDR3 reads TGTGCCAGCAGCTTAGCACCTAGCGGGAGAGACACCGGGGAGCTGTTTTTT. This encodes CASSLAPSGRDTGELFF.